One and the same sample provided the 28 T cell receptor beta chains below, sequenced in a study of Ad26.COV2.S vaccination and SARS-CoV-2 variants. Profiled with immunoSEQ multiplex PCR; TCRdb holds only in-frame clones, not every one. The table shows around 250,000 clones, with around 88% occurring only once. The sample's treatment: around 19 received Ad26.COV2.S at low or high dose, single or two shots; several received placebo; per-sample allocation not given. Sampling was done on day 63 after the first vaccine or placebo injection. Source: peripheral blood, taken in a trial of Ad26.COV2.S vaccine versus placebo. The receptors were sampled from a person aged 18-60 years who received the Ad26.COV2.S COVID-19 vaccine or a placebo.

This sequence joins TRBV7-2 and TRBJ1-2, with 7 bases fitting TRBD1. In germline, CDR1 is SGHTA, CDR2 FQGNSA. V shed 5 bases and J 6 bases; nucleotides not matched to a gene: 9. The CDR3 is 14 amino acids. The CDR3 DNA is TGTGCCAGCAGCAATAAAGGGACAGTCAATGGCTACACCTTC. Translating it yields CASSNKGTVNGYTF.

The chain recombines TRBV6-9 with TRBJ1-3, with no clear D. CDR1 is MNHGY, CDR2 SVAAGI, per germline. The CDR3 runs to 20 residues. V was clipped by 0 bases and J by 0 bases, with 21 bases between them. CDR3 nucleotide sequence: TGTGCCAGCAGTTATTCTTCGACGGAAGATGAATCGCTCTCTGGAAACACCATATATTTT. It encodes CASSYSSTEDESLSGNTIYF.

The chain is built from TRBV5-1 and TRBJ2-1; D is unresolved. Germline V gene data show CDR1 as SGHRS and CDR2 as YFSETQ. Trimming removed 3 bases from V and 0 bases from J, with 13 bases in between. This CDR3 region has 16 residues. CDR3 nucleotide sequence: TGCGCCAGCAGCTCGGACGGATTAAGCTCCTACAATGAGCAGTTCTTC. Amino acids: CASSSDGLSSYNEQFF.

The chain combines TRBV7-7 with TRBJ2-7; D remains ambiguous. This CDR3 spans 13 amino acids. The germline gives CDR1 SSHAT, CDR2 FNYEAQ (reference sequence). V shed 8 bases and J shed 5 bases, with 16 bases lying between them. The CDR3 DNA is TGTGCCAGCCGCCCCTGTGACTCGCACGAGCAGTACGTC. Translated: CASRPCDSHEQYV.

The V call is TRBV6-5, the J call TRBJ1-1; D is unclear. Trimming took off 4 bases at V and 8 bases at J, with 8 bases between the two ends. There are 11 residues in the CDR3. CDR1 is MNHEY and CDR2 is SVGAGI in the germline V gene. The CDR3 region is CASSSLSEAFF. DNA of the CDR3: TGTGCCAGCAGTTCCCTTTCCGAAGCTTTCTTT.

The rearrangement uses TRBV7-9 and TRBJ2-1; D possibly matches TRBD1 or TRBD2 (5 bases each). The V end was cut by 1 base, the J end by 12 bases, with 19 bases between. The CDR3 has 15 amino acids. Looked up from germline, CDR1 is SEHNR and CDR2 is FQNEAQ (reference sequence). The CDR3 is CASSLGGPSMEAQFF. As DNA, the CDR3 is TGTGCCAGCAGCTTAGGGGGCCCTTCCATGGAGGCGCAGTTCTTC.

V usage is TRBV7-9 and J usage is TRBJ2-5; 7 nucleotides agree with TRBD1. V dropped 5 bases and J dropped 4; count of bases not matched to a gene: 10. This CDR3 has 15 residues. Germline V gives CDR1 SEHNR, CDR2 FQNEAQ (reference sequence). The CDR3 coding sequence is TGTGCCAGCAGCCTATTTACAGGGGTGGGAGAGACCCAGTACTTC. Its translation is CASSLFTGVGETQYF.

The chain has TRBV12-3 or TRBV12-4 and TRBJ2-1, with D possibly matching TRBD1 (6 bases). V was clipped by 5 bases and J by 12 bases, with 14 bases between them. The CDR3 runs 12 residues. CDR3 loop: CASSDRYIGQFF. CDR3 nucleotide sequence: TGTGCCAGCAGTGACAGGTACATTGGGCAGTTCTTC.

The CDR3 region is CASSIFGSADTQYF. In DNA form, the CDR3 reads TGTGCCAGTAGTATCTTTGGATCGGCAGATACGCAGTATTTT. This rearrangement joins TRBV19 to TRBJ2-3, with no clear D. V shed 3 bases and J shed 4 bases, with 11 bases lying between them. The germline CDR1 and CDR2 sequences are LNHDA and SQIVND (reference sequence). This CDR3 is 14 amino acids long.

The chain has TRBV7-9 and TRBJ2-2, with unresolved D. The CDR3 length is 12 residues. Germline assignment: CDR1 SEHNR and CDR2 FQNEAQ (reference sequence). V was clipped by 6 bases and J by 7 bases, with 9 bases between them. The CDR3 nucleotides read TGTGCCAGCAGACAAGGTAGCGGGGAGCTGTTTTTT. It translates to CASRQGSGELFF.

The chain links TRBV6-5 to TRBJ2-5; D is tentatively TRBD1 or TRBD2 (6 bases each). The CDR3 totals 13 residues. Looked up from germline, CDR1 is MNHEY and CDR2 is SVGAGI. V was trimmed by 2 bases and J by 3 bases, leaving 7 bases between them. As DNA, the CDR3 is TGTGCCAGCAGTTACAGGGGGGAAGAGACCCAGTACTTC. Protein: CASSYRGEETQYF.

The CDR3 loop reads CASMGQGLAKNIQYF. In DNA, the CDR3 is TGTGCCAGTATGGGACAGGGACTAGCCAAAAACATTCAGTACTTC. The rearrangement links TRBV19 to TRBJ2-4; 9 nucleotides match TRBD1. Germline CDR1 and CDR2: LNHDA and SQIVND (reference sequence). The CDR3 runs to 15 residues. V trimming: 7 bases; J trimming: 0 bases; junction bases outside the gene matches: 4.

The gene calls are TRBV28 and TRBJ2-3; a weak D match, TRBD2 (5 bases). The V end was cut by 3 bases, the J end by 0 bases, with 10 bases between. The CDR3 has 15 residues. Germline CDR1 reads MDHEN; CDR2 reads SYDVKM. CDR3 DNA sequence: TGTGCCAGCAGTTTTCGGCGGGTTAGCACAGATACGCAGTATTTT. Amino acids: CASSFRRVSTDTQYF.

J is TRBJ1-2 and V is TRBV5-6; 8 bases are shared with TRBD1. CDR3 length equals 17 residues. Germline V lookup: CDR1 SGHDT, CDR2 YYEEEE. V shed 0 bases and J 3 bases; nucleotides not matched to a gene: 10. For the CDR3, the DNA is TGTGCCAGCAGCTTGGTGGGGTTTACGGGACAGGACTATGGCTACACCTTC. Amino acids: CASSLVGFTGQDYGYTF.

This clone was observed once. The gene calls are TRBV9 and TRBJ1-2, with TRBD1 matching 7 bases. V lost 4 bases to trimming and J lost 3 bases; unmatched junction nucleotides: 18. Germline CDR1 and CDR2: SGDLS and YYNGEE. CDR3 size: 18 residues. CDR3 region: CASSSPRTGIGEDYGYTF. The CDR3 coding sequence is TGTGCCAGCAGCTCCCCACGGACAGGAATAGGAGAGGACTATGGCTACACCTTC.

The gene calls are TRBV9 and TRBJ2-1; D is tentatively TRBD1 or TRBD2 (6 bases each). The germline V and J ends were trimmed by 0 bases and 10 bases, with 14 bases remaining between them. This CDR3 region has 14 residues. The germline V gene has CDR1 SGDLS and CDR2 YYNGEE. For the CDR3, the DNA is TGTGCCAGCAGCGTAGGCACGGGGGCAAACGAGCAGTTCTTC. Protein sequence: CASSVGTGANEQFF.

This rearrangement joins TRBV5-1 to TRBJ1-1; D remains unclear. The CDR3 is 16 residues long. V was shortened by 4 bases and J by 2 bases, with 18 bases between the two germline ends. CDR1 and CDR2 from the germline V gene are SGHRS and YFSETQ. For the CDR3, the DNA is TGCGCCAGCAGCGAGGTTCGTCCTTCTGTCAACACTGAAGCTTTCTTT. Its translation: CASSEVRPSVNTEAFF.

DNA for the CDR3: TGTGCCAGCAGCGGACTTGGAAATGAGCAGTTCTTC. Translating gives CASSGLGNEQFF. The chain couples TRBV7-9 to TRBJ2-1; tentatively, D is TRBD2 (5 bases). Germline V gene lookup returns CDR1 SEHNR and CDR2 FQNEAQ (reference sequence). The CDR3 covers 12 residues. Trimming took off 5 bases at V and 7 bases at J, with 9 bases between the two ends.

The rearrangement joins TRBV6-2 or TRBV6-3 to TRBJ2-3; TRBD2 agrees at 12 bases. Germline V gene data show CDR1 as MNHEY and CDR2 as SVGEGT. This CDR3 spans 18 amino acids. The V segment lost 2 bases and the J segment 3 bases; nucleotides outside the gene matches: 9. Written as DNA, the CDR3 is TGTGCCAGCAGTTACCAACTAGCGGGAGGCCCCTCGACAGATACGCAGTATTTT. This translates into CASSYQLAGGPSTDTQYF.

CDR3 residues: CASSPLGADNSPLHF. The CDR3 region has the DNA TGTGCCAGCTCACCACTCGGGGCGGATAATTCACCCCTCCACTTT. This chain connects TRBV18 to TRBJ1-6, with a possible D match to TRBD1 (5 bases). Germline-derived CDR1 and CDR2 are KGHSH and LQKENI. This CDR3 has 15 residues. Trimming left V 1 base short and J 5 bases short, with 9 bases between.

J is TRBJ1-4 and V is TRBV2; 8 positions agree with TRBD1. The J segment lost 7 bases and the V segment lost 4 bases, leaving 5 bases of the junction unmatched. Per the germline V gene, CDR1 is SNHLY and CDR2 is FYNNEI. The CDR3 is made up of 14 amino acids. CDR3 region: CASSAGQAGEKLFF. The DNA for the CDR3 is TGTGCCAGCAGTGCGGGACAGGCTGGTGAAAAACTGTTTTTT.

The gene calls are TRBV3-1 (or the pseudogene TRBV3-2) and TRBJ2-6; a possible D gene is TRBD2 (6 bases). V gave up 4 bases and J gave up 0 bases, with 13 bases separating them. The CDR3 totals 17 residues. Per germline, CDR1 LGHDT and CDR2 YNNKEL (reference sequence). The CDR3 loop is CASSPHRTNSGANVLTF. In nucleotides, the CDR3 is TGTGCCAGCAGCCCTCACAGGACTAACTCTGGGGCCAACGTCCTGACTTTC.

This clone showed up just a few times. This sequence joins TRBV5-1 and TRBJ1-1; D uncertain. The V end was cut by 4 bases, the J end by 2 bases, with 18 bases between. Germline V CDR1 and CDR2: SGHRS, YFSETQ. This CDR3 has 16 residues. The CDR3 DNA reads TGCGCCAGCAGCCCACCTAACGAGAATCCAAACACTGAAGCTTTCTTT. Encoded protein: CASSPPNENPNTEAFF.

The chain is built from TRBV4-3 and TRBJ2-3, with unresolved D. This CDR3 comprises 14 residues. Trimming took 4 bases from V and 2 from J, leaving 10 bases between them. From germline, CDR1 is LGHNA and CDR2 YSLEER. The CDR3, as DNA: TGCGCCAGCAGCCCGACATGGGACACAGATACGCAGTATTTT. Amino acids: CASSPTWDTDTQYF.

The chain combines TRBV11-3 with TRBJ2-1, with 7 bases identical to TRBD2. With V trimmed by 5 bases and J by 8 bases, 9 bases remained unmatched. Germline values: CDR1 SGHNT, CDR2 YENEEA. The CDR3 runs to 14 residues. CDR3 bases: TGTGCCAGCAGCCCCGCGGCTGGGGGGGATGAGCAGTTCTTC. Protein: CASSPAAGGDEQFF.

V usage is TRBV14 and J usage is TRBJ2-3; 7 nucleotides align to TRBD2. CDR1 is SGHDN, CDR2 FVKESK, per germline. The CDR3 extends over 14 amino acids. V lost 6 bases to trimming and J lost 1 base; unmatched junction nucleotides: 4. This chain's CDR3 is CASSPGRGTDTQYF. The CDR3 nucleotides read TGTGCCAGCAGTCCAGGGAGGGGCACAGATACGCAGTATTTT. Full variable domain (remainder filled in from reference TRBV14 and TRBJ2-3): EAGVTQFPSHSVIEKGQTVTLRCDPISGHDNLYWYRRVMGKEIKFLLHFVKESKQDESGMPNNRFLAERTGGTYSTLKVQPAELEDSGVYFCASSPGRGTDTQYFGPGTRLTVL.

In this sample, this clone turned up once. V is TRBV30 and J is TRBJ1-6; D is perhaps TRBD1 (5 bases). The CDR3 has 13 amino acids. V was shortened by 2 bases and J by 8 bases, with 10 bases between the two germline ends. Looked up from germline, CDR1 is GTSNPN and CDR2 is SVGIG (reference sequence). The CDR3: CAWSWGRDSPLHF. The CDR3 nucleotides are TGTGCCTGGAGTTGGGGGAGGGATTCACCCCTCCACTTT.

V is TRBV29-1 and J is TRBJ2-1; TRBD1 aligns across 9 bases. V shed 7 bases and J 4 bases; nucleotides not matched to a gene: 5. The CDR3 runs to 13 residues. From germline, CDR1 is SQVTM and CDR2 ANQGSEA. The CDR3 spells CSAGQGWYNEQFF. The CDR3, as DNA: TGCAGCGCAGGACAGGGGTGGTACAATGAGCAGTTCTTC.